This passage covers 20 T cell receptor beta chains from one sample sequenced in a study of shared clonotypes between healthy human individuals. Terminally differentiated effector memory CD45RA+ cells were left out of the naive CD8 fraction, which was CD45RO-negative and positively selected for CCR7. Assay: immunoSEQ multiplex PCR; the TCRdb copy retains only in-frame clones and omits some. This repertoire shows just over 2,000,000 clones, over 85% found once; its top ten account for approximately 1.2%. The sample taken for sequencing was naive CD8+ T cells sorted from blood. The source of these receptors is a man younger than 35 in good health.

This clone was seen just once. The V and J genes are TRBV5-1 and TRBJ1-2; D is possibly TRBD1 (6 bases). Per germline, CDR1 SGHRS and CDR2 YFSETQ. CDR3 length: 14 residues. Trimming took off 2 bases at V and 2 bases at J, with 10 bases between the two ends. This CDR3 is CASSFPGANYGYTF. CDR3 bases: TGCGCCAGCAGCTTCCCGGGGGCAAACTATGGCTACACCTTC.

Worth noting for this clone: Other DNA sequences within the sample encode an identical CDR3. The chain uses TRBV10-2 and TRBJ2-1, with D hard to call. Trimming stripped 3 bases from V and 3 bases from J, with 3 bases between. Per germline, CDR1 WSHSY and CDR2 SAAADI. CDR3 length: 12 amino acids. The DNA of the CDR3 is TGCGCCAGCAGTGACGACTACAATGAGCAGTTCTTC. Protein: CASSDDYNEQFF.

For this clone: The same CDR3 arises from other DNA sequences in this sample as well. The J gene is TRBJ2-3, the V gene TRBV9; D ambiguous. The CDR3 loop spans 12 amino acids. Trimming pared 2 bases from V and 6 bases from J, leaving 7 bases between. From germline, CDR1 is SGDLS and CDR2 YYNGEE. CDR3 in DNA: TGTGCCAGCAGCGTGGGTAGCGATACGCAGTATTTT. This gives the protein CASSVGSDTQYF. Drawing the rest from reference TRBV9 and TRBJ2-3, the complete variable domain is DSGVTQTPKHLITATGQRVTLRCSPRSGDLSVYWYQQSLDQGLQFLIQYYNGEERAKGNILERFSAQQFPDLHSELNLSSLELGDSALYFCASSVGSDTQYFGPGTRLTVL.

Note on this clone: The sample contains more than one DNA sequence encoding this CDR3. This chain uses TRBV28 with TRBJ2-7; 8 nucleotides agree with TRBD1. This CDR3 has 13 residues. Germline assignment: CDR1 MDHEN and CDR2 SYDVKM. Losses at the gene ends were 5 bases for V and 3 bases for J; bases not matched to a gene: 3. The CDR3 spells CASSPGTGYEQYF. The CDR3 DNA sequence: TGTGCCAGCAGTCCAGGGACAGGCTACGAGCAGTACTTC.

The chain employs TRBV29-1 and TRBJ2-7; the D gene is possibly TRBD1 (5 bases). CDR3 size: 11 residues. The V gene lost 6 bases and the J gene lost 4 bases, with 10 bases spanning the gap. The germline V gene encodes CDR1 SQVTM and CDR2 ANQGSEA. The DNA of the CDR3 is TGCAGCGTGAAGGACACGTACGAGCAGTACTTC. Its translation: CSVKDTYEQYF.

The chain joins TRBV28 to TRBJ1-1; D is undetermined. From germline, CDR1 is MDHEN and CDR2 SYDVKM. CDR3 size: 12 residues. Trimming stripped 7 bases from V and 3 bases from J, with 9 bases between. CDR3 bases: TGTGCCAGCAAGCCTGGCGACACTGAAGCTTTCTTT. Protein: CASKPGDTEAFF.

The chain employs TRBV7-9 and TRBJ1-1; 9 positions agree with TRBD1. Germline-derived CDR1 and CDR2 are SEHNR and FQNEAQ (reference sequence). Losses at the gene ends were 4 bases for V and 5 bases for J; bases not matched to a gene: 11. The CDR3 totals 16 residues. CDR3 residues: CASSSQPGQGVTEAFF. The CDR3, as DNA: TGTGCCAGCAGCTCCCAGCCGGGACAGGGAGTGACTGAAGCTTTCTTT.

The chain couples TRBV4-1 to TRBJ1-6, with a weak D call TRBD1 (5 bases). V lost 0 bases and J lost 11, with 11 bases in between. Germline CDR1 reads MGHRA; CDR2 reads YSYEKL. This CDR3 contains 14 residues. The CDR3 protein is CASSQDHRGPPLHF. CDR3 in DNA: TGCGCCAGCAGCCAAGATCATCGGGGCCCACCCCTCCACTTT.

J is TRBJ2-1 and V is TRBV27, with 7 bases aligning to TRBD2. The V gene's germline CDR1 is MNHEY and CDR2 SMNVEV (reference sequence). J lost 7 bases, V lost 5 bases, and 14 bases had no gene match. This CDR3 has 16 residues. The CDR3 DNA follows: TGTGCCAGCAGTCCCTCCGCGGGAGTTACGGCAAATGAGCAGTTCTTC. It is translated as CASSPSAGVTANEQFF.

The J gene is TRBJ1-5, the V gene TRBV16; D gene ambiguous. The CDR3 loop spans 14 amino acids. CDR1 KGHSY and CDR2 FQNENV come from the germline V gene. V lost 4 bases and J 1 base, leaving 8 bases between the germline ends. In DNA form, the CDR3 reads TGTGCCAGCAGCCCTGTGGGAAGCAATCAGCCCCAGCATTTT. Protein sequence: CASSPVGSNQPQHF.

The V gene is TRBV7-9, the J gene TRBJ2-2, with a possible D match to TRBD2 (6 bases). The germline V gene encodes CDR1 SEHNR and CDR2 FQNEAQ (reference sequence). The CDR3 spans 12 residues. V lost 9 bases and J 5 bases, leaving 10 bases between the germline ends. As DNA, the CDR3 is TGTGCCAGTCGTCGGGGGACCGGGGAGCTGTTTTTT. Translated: CASRRGTGELFF.

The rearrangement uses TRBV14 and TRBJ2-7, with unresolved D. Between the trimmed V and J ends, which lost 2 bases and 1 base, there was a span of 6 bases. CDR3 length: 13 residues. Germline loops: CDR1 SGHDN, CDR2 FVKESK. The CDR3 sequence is CASSQIESYEQYF. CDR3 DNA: TGTGCCAGCAGCCAAATAGAATCCTACGAGCAGTACTTC.

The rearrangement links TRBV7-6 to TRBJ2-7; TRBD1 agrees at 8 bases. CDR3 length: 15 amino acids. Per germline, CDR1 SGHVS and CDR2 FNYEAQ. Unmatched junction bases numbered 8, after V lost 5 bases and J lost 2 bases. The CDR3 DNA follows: TGTGCCAGCAGCGTAGGGGACAGGCACCCCTACGAGCAGTACTTC. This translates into CASSVGDRHPYEQYF.

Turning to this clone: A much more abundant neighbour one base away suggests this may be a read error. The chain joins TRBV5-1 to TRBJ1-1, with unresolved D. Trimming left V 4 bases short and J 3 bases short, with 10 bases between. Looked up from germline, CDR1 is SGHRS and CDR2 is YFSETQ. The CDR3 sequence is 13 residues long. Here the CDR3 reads CASSADMDTEAFF. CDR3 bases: TGCGCCAGCAGCGCTGACATGGACACTGAAGCTTTCTTT.

In DNA form, the CDR3 reads TGTGCCAGCAGTTACGGACAGGGTGGCACAGATACGCAGTATTTT. Its protein product is CASSYGQGGTDTQYF. This chain links TRBV27 with TRBJ2-3; 8 bases line up with TRBD1. Per the germline V gene, CDR1 is MNHEY and CDR2 is SMNVEV (reference sequence). CDR3 length equals 15 residues. V lost 4 bases to trimming and J lost 1 base; unmatched junction nucleotides: 4.

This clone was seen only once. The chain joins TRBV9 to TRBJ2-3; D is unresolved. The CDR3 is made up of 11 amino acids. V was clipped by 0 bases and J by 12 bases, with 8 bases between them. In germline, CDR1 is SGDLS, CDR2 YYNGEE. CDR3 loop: CASSVGLVQYF. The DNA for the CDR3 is TGTGCCAGCAGCGTAGGGCTAGTCCAGTATTTT.

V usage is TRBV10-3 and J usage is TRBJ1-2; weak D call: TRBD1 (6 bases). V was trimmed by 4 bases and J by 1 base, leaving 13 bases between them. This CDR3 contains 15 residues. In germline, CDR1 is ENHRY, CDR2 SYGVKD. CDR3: CAISGLAGVNYGYTF. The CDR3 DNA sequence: TGTGCCATCAGTGGTCTGGCAGGGGTTAACTATGGCTACACCTTC.

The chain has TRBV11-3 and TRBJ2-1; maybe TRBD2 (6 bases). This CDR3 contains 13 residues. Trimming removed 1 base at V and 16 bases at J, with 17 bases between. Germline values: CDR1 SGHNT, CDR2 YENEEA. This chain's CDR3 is CASSLAPSAGLFF. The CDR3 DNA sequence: TGTGCCAGCAGCTTAGCCCCCTCAGCGGGTCTTTTCTTC.

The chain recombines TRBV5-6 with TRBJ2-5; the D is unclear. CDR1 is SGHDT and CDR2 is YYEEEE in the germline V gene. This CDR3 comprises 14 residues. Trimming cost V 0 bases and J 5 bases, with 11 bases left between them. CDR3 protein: CASSLGDNPETQYF. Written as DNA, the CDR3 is TGTGCCAGCAGCTTGGGAGACAACCCGGAGACCCAGTACTTC.

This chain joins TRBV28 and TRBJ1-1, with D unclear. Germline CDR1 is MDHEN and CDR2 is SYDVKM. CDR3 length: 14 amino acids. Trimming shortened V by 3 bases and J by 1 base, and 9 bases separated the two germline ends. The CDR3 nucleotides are TGTGCCAGCAGTTTCGATTGGGGGAACACTGAAGCTTTCTTT. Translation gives CASSFDWGNTEAFF. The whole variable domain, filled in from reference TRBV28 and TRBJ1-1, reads DVKVTQSSRYLVKRTGEKVFLECVQDMDHENMFWYRQDPGLGLRLIYFSYDVKMKEKGDIPEGYSVSREKKERFSLILESASTNQTSMYLCASSFDWGNTEAFFGQGTRLTVV.